These 10 T cell receptor beta chains were sequenced from one sample in a study of OX40 agonist ivuxolimab in advanced cancers. Preparation of the library involved the immunoSEQ multiplex PCR assay. The immuneACCESS repertoire file appears here via TCRdb, limited to in-frame rearrangements. These files lack a portion of the clones; in checked studies, under half of the deficit traces to unresolved V genes, and the cause of the others is not known. The sample table holds roughly 26,000 clones, of which approximately 80% were seen once. The ten largest make up 14% of the sample. Sequencing was performed on CD4+ or CD8+ T cells sorted from blood, taken in a trial of the OX40 agonist ivuxolimab. The receptor source for this set is an adult with an advanced solid tumor such as melanoma, head and neck, liver or kidney cancer.

This chain uses TRBV7-3 with TRBJ2-3; a weak D match, TRBD1 (5 bases). CDR3 length: 13 amino acids. Germline V gene lookup returns CDR1 SGHTA and CDR2 FQGTGA. The V gene lost 2 bases and the J gene lost 7 bases, with 10 bases spanning the gap. The CDR3 sequence is CASSLGAKNTQYF. The DNA of the CDR3 is TGTGCCAGCAGCTTAGGGGCGAAGAATACGCAGTATTTT.

V usage is TRBV5-5 and J usage is TRBJ2-7; 10 positions agree with TRBD1. The CDR3 is 13 amino acids. The germline CDR1 and CDR2 sequences are SGHKS and YYEKEE (reference sequence). Losses at the gene ends were 3 bases for V and 7 bases for J; bases not matched to a gene: 4. The CDR3 sequence: CASSSDRGREQYF. CDR3 DNA: TGTGCCAGCAGCTCAGACAGGGGGCGTGAGCAGTACTTC.

The chain carries TRBV2 and TRBJ2-3, with 8 bases fitting TRBD2. This CDR3 is built from 14 residues. Germline V lookup: CDR1 SNHLY, CDR2 FYNNEI. V was pared by 5 bases and J by 10 bases, with 11 bases of the junction left unmatched. The CDR3 is CASSSQAGTSSQYF. The CDR3 DNA is TGTGCCAGCAGTTCACAAGCCGGGACTAGTTCGCAGTATTTT. Supplemented by reference TRBV2 and TRBJ2-3, the full variable domain reads EPEVTQTPSHQVTQMGQEVILRCVPISNHLYFYWYRQILGQKVEFLVSFYNNEISEKSEIFDDQFSVERPDGSNFTLKIRSTKLEDSAMYFCASSSQAGTSSQYFGPGTRLTVL.

The V and J genes are TRBV10-1 and TRBJ2-7; TRBD1 aligns across 8 bases. The V gene's germline CDR1 is WNHNN and CDR2 SYGVQD (reference sequence). V lost 8 bases, J lost 2 bases, and 5 bases stayed unmatched. The CDR3 runs 13 residues. CDR3 sequence reads: CASGGQAPYEQYF. The CDR3 coding sequence is TGCGCCAGCGGGGGACAGGCACCCTACGAGCAGTACTTC.

This clone showed up just once. The chain employs TRBV4-1 and TRBJ2-3; tentatively, D is TRBD1 or TRBD2 (5 bases each). From germline, CDR1 is MGHRA and CDR2 YSYEKL. Trimming pared 2 bases from V and 1 base from J, leaving 16 bases between. The CDR3 consists of 17 residues. CDR3 DNA sequence: TGCGCCAGCAGCCAACATAAAAGCCGGGACGGCACAGATACGCAGTATTTT. This gives the protein CASSQHKSRDGTDTQYF.

The chain carries TRBV5-1 and TRBJ1-2; TRBD1 agrees at 9 bases. CDR1 is SGHRS and CDR2 is YFSETQ in the germline V gene. Losses at the gene ends were 4 bases for V and 3 bases for J; bases not matched to a gene: 4. The CDR3 is made up of 14 amino acids. The CDR3 region has the DNA TGCGCCAGCAGCGTGGGACAGGGAGACTATGGCTACACCTTC. This encodes CASSVGQGDYGYTF.

This sequence joins TRBV4-1 and TRBJ2-5; 9 bases are shared with TRBD1. The V gene's germline CDR1 is MGHRA and CDR2 YSYEKL. Trimming cost V 5 bases and J 4 bases; bases outside gene matches: 11. The CDR3 runs to 16 residues. Written as DNA, the CDR3 is TGCGCCAGCAGCTTCTCCGGGACAGGGAGGGGAGAGACCCAGTACTTC. Protein: CASSFSGTGRGETQYF.

This sequence joins TRBV5-1 and TRBJ2-7; the match to TRBD2 covers 7 bases. The CDR3 extends over 14 amino acids. V shed 4 bases and J 3 bases; nucleotides not matched to a gene: 7. CDR1 is SGHRS, CDR2 YFSETQ, per germline. The CDR3 loop is CASSRTRRDYEQYF. In DNA, the CDR3 is TGCGCCAGCAGCCGGACTAGGAGGGACTACGAGCAGTACTTC.

The rearrangement links TRBV7-6 to TRBJ2-1, with 7 bases matching TRBD2. J lost 4 bases, V lost 1 base, and 10 bases had no gene match. Germline V CDR1 and CDR2: SGHVS, FNYEAQ. The CDR3 totals 17 residues. This CDR3 is CASSLESRGGPYNEQFF. The DNA of the CDR3 is TGTGCCAGCAGCTTAGAATCCCGCGGGGGTCCATACAATGAGCAGTTCTTC.

This clone has just one count. The chain is built from TRBV6-1 and TRBJ2-7, with D perhaps matching TRBD2 (6 bases). Germline CDR1 MNHNS, CDR2 SASEGT. This CDR3 contains 11 residues. The V end lost 6 bases, the J end lost 6 bases, and 9 bases lay between the germline ends. CDR3 protein: CASRRGGEQYF. CDR3 DNA sequence: TGTGCCAGCAGGAGGGGAGGCGAGCAGTACTTC.